One and the same sample provided the 21 T cell receptor beta chains below, sequenced in a study of OX40 agonist ivuxolimab in advanced cancers. Only in-frame clones appear in the TCRdb table, and some are missing; sequencing was by immunoSEQ multiplex PCR. The sample contains tens of thousands of clones, about 92% of which appear only once. Sequencing was performed on CD4+ or CD8+ T cells sorted from blood, taken in a trial of the OX40 agonist ivuxolimab. These receptors came from an adult with an advanced solid tumor such as melanoma, head and neck, liver or kidney cancer.

The rearrangement links TRBV29-1 to TRBJ2-7; D possibly corresponds to TRBD2 (6 bases). CDR3 length equals 13 residues. CDR1 and CDR2 (germline): SQVTM, ANQGSEA. The V end lost 7 bases, the J end lost 5 bases, and 18 bases lay between the germline ends. As DNA, the CDR3 is TGCAGCGCCGGGACGGGCGGGACCGACGAGCAGTACTTC. Protein sequence: CSAGTGGTDEQYF.

The chain uses TRBV4-2 and TRBJ2-1; no definite D call. Germline V gene lookup returns CDR1 LGHNA and CDR2 YNFKEQ. This CDR3 contains 13 residues. The V gene lost 0 bases and the J gene lost 5 bases, with 5 bases spanning the gap. CDR3 sequence: CASSQDTNNEQFF. In nucleotides, the CDR3 is TGTGCCAGCAGCCAAGACACCAACAATGAGCAGTTCTTC.

The chain combines TRBV7-9 with TRBJ2-2, with a possible D match to TRBD1 (5 bases). V was clipped by 4 bases and J by 1 base, with 10 bases between them. Germline assignment: CDR1 SEHNR and CDR2 FQNEAQ (reference sequence). The CDR3 runs to 15 residues. The CDR3 DNA sequence: TGTGCCAGCAGCTGGAGAACAGGGAACACCGGGGAGCTGTTTTTT. Translated: CASSWRTGNTGELFF.

The rearrangement joins TRBV6-1 to TRBJ2-5; unclear D gene. The J call may be faulty, since TRBJ2-7 better matches the DNA end. The CDR3 extends over 15 amino acids. Germline V gene data show CDR1 as MNHNS and CDR2 as SASEGT. CDR3 DNA: TGTGCCAGCAGTGAAAGGTGGCAGAGCTCCTACGAGCAGTACTTC. Protein product: CASSERWQSSYEQYF.

The J gene is TRBJ2-3, the V gene TRBV10-2, with no clear D. Germline CDR1 and CDR2: WSHSY and SAAADI. The length of the CDR3 is 13 residues. Trimming took 8 bases from V and 2 from J, leaving 11 bases between them. CDR3 in amino acids: CASRRMDTDTQYF. The CDR3 nucleotides are TGCGCCAGCCGCCGTATGGACACAGATACGCAGTATTTT.

The chain is built from TRBV6-1 and TRBJ1-4; tentatively, D is TRBD1 (5 bases). The CDR3 is 12 amino acids. V was cut by 6 bases and J by 10 bases, with 12 bases left in between. Germline values: CDR1 MNHNS, CDR2 SASEGT. DNA of the CDR3: TGTGCCAGCAGGCCAGGGTCCCTAAAACTGTTTTTT. Encoded protein: CASRPGSLKLFF.

The gene calls are TRBV19 and TRBJ1-2, with D tentatively TRBD1 (6 bases). Trimming cost V 6 bases and J 7 bases, with 15 bases left between them. Germline lookup yields CDR1 LNHDA and CDR2 SQIVND (reference sequence). This CDR3 region has 13 residues. This CDR3 reads CASRTGMWGGYTF. The CDR3 DNA reads as TGTGCCAGTAGAACAGGGATGTGGGGTGGCTACACCTTC.

The genes are TRBV19 and TRBJ2-2; tentative D call: TRBD2 (6 bases). Per germline, CDR1 LNHDA and CDR2 SQIVND (reference sequence). Trimming took off 5 bases at V and 5 bases at J, with 12 bases between the two ends. The CDR3 loop spans 14 amino acids. The CDR3 DNA reads as TGTGCCAGTAGTGCGGGACGATGGACCGGGGAGCTGTTTTTT. Protein sequence: CASSAGRWTGELFF.

The rearrangement links TRBV5-4 to TRBJ1-6, with D possibly being TRBD1 (5 bases). The V gene lost 0 bases and the J gene lost 10 bases, with 14 bases spanning the gap. Germline CDR1 SGHNT, CDR2 YYREEE (reference sequence). The CDR3 is 15 residues long. In DNA, the CDR3 is TGTGCCAGCAGCTTGGATCGGGGGAACGGGTCACCCCTCCACTTT. Translating it yields CASSLDRGNGSPLHF.

As for this clone: The CDR3 does not close with the conserved phenylalanine or tryptophan, likely indicating a read error. The chain recombines TRBV5-1 with TRBJ1-2; TRBD1 matches at 10 bases. The germline CDR1 and CDR2 sequences are SGHRS and YFSETQ. Losses at the gene ends were 3 bases for V and 7 bases for J; bases not matched to a gene: 6. There are 14 residues in the CDR3. CDR3 bases: TGCGCCAGCAGCTGGACAGGGGGTATAGGTGGCTACACCTCC. Translation gives CASSWTGGIGGYTS.

The chain is built from TRBV11-3 and TRBJ2-3; D could derive from TRBD1 or TRBD2 (7 bases each). Germline CDR1 SGHNT, CDR2 YENEEA. This CDR3 region has 16 residues. V dropped 1 base and J dropped 2 bases, with 13 bases sitting between them. CDR3 nucleotide sequence: TGTGCCAGCAGCTTAGGCCAGGGGGGGAACACAGATACGCAGTATTTT. This codes for CASSLGQGGNTDTQYF. Filled out from reference TRBV11-3 and TRBJ2-3, the complete variable domain reads EAGVVQSPRYKIIEKKQPVAFWCNPISGHNTLYWYLQNLGQGPELLIRYENEEAVDDSQLPKDRFSAERLKGVDSTLKIQPAELGDSAVYLCASSLGQGGNTDTQYFGPGTRLTVL.

This sequence joins TRBV6-4 and TRBJ2-3; 12 nucleotides align to TRBD2. V trimming: 6 bases; J trimming: 5 bases; junction bases outside the gene matches: 6. The CDR3 extends over 15 amino acids. CDR1 MRHNA and CDR2 SNTAGT come from the germline V gene. The CDR3 nucleotides are TGTGCCAGCAGCTGGACTAGCGGGAACGGAGATACGCAGTATTTT. Protein product: CASSWTSGNGDTQYF.

The V and J genes are TRBV15 and TRBJ2-3; 10 bases line up with TRBD1. The V segment lost 2 bases and the J segment 7 bases; nucleotides outside the gene matches: 6. The germline V gene encodes CDR1 LNHNV and CDR2 YYDKDF (reference sequence). The CDR3 totals 15 residues. CDR3 nucleotides: TGTGCCACCAGCAGAACCGGGACAGGGGCTAATACGCAGTATTTT. Translated: CATSRTGTGANTQYF.

This sequence joins TRBV5-1 and TRBJ2-1; D gene ambiguous. Germline CDR1 reads SGHRS; CDR2 reads YFSETQ. V shed 0 bases and J shed 3 bases, with 4 bases lying between them. The CDR3 spans 13 residues. CDR3 in amino acids: CASSLVDYNEQFF. CDR3 DNA: TGCGCCAGCAGCTTGGTTGACTACAATGAGCAGTTCTTC.

This chain connects TRBV18 to TRBJ2-7, with D possibly matching TRBD1 (5 bases). V lost 5 bases to trimming and J lost 3 bases, with 14 bases between them. CDR3 length: 14 amino acids. Looked up from germline, CDR1 is KGHSH and CDR2 is LQKENI. CDR3 residues: CASSEVGARYEQYF. The CDR3 DNA reads TGTGCCAGCTCAGAAGTTGGGGCGCGCTACGAGCAGTACTTC.

The chain employs TRBV27 and TRBJ1-6; D gene unclear. V gave up 6 bases and J gave up 5 bases, with 8 bases separating them. The CDR3 is 13 amino acids. Germline CDR1 is MNHEY and CDR2 is SMNVEV (reference sequence). CDR3 nucleotide sequence: TGTGCCAGCAGGAAGAATAATAATTCACCCCTCCACTTT. It codes for CASRKNNNSPLHF.

This rearrangement joins TRBV29-1 to TRBJ2-7; 11 nucleotides align to TRBD2. The germline V gene has CDR1 SQVTM and CDR2 ANQGSEA. This CDR3 comprises 16 residues. Trimming removed 4 bases from V and 3 bases from J; junction bases left unmatched: 11. CDR3 amino acids: CSVVSSGGFWRYEQYF. The CDR3 DNA reads as TGCAGCGTTGTGTCTAGCGGGGGGTTTTGGCGCTACGAGCAGTACTTC.

This chain joins TRBV6-1 and TRBJ2-3, with TRBD2 matching 7 bases. CDR3 length equals 14 residues. CDR1 and CDR2 (germline): MNHNS, SASEGT. Trimming removed 3 bases from V and 4 bases from J; junction bases left unmatched: 4. CDR3 sequence (DNA): TGTGCCAGCAGTGAGGGACTACCGGCAGATACGCAGTATTTT. Protein: CASSEGLPADTQYF.

The rearrangement joins TRBV28 to TRBJ2-3; TRBD2 matches 9 bases. This CDR3 contains 15 residues. CDR1 is MDHEN and CDR2 is SYDVKM in the germline V gene. V gave up 4 bases and J gave up 1 base; unmatched junction bases: 3. CDR3: CASSYTSGRTDTQYF. CDR3 nucleotides: TGTGCCAGCAGTTACACTAGCGGGCGCACAGATACGCAGTATTTT.

This chain links TRBV6-1 with TRBJ2-7, with D unresolved. This CDR3 comprises 13 residues. With 1 base removed from V and 5 bases from J, the gap between germline ends came to 9 bases. Germline V gene sequence: CDR1 MNHNS, CDR2 SASEGT. DNA of the CDR3: TGTGCCAGCAGTGAAGGGTCGGCAGACGAGCAGTACTTC. Protein: CASSEGSADEQYF.

This clone turned up a few times. The chain uses TRBV2 and TRBJ2-5; 8 positions agree with TRBD2. This CDR3 has 16 amino acids. CDR1 and CDR2 from the germline V gene are SNHLY and FYNNEI. The trim removed 6 bases at V and 4 bases at J, leaving 13 bases unmatched. In DNA, the CDR3 is TGTGCCAGCAGAGCAGCGGGAGTCTTTTTGGCAGAGACCCAGTACTTC. Translating it yields CASRAAGVFLAETQYF.